This T cell receptor (beta chain) came from a study of shared clonotypes between healthy human individuals. The repertoire was sequenced with immunoSEQ multiplex PCR; TCRdb's copy has only in-frame clones and lacks some. The sample has 2 million to 2.5 million clones, around 95% seen once. Study-wide findings and caveats: The generation probabilities recorded for non-shared clonotypes fell below those of clonotypes shared by all four donors. Depth of sequencing was expected to influence donor clonotype sharing.

Recent acute infections and vaccinations were absent in the healthy HIV-negative adult donors. This CDR3 contains 15 residues. V shed 4 bases, J shed 2 bases, and the junction held 7 bases outside the gene matches. Germline lookup yields CDR1 LNHDA and CDR2 SQIVND (reference sequence). This clone was picked up one time. The antigen remains unidentified. The gene calls are TRBV19 and TRBJ2-7, with TRBD1 matching over 8 bases. Sequencing was carried out using naive CD4+ T cells sorted from blood. As to subset: CD45RA+ positively selected. This TCR was sampled from a man between 18 and 29 years old in good health. The CDR3 DNA follows: TGTGCCAGTAGTACCGACAGGGGTCCCACCTACGAGCAGTACTTC. Amino acid sequence: CASSTDRGPTYEQYF.